This is a list of T cell receptor beta chains from one sample in a study of blood T cell repertoires in COVID-19. Method: immunoSEQ multiplex PCR; TCRdb's copy keeps in-frame clones and lacks some. The table lists nearly 110,000 clones, over 55% of them singletons, with more than 0.8% in the top ten. Source material: peripheral blood. Receptors originate from a human donor with acute or convalescent COVID-19. The donor label of this sample is uncertain. Each CDR3 is given with its conserved first and last residue. A D gene is named only where the DNA matches it firmly. Clone size appears in some rows only: once, few, many, or a class for an expanded clone.

cdr3_nt cdr3_aa clone_size d_call j_call v_call
TGTGCCAGCAGCTTAGGGCGGGGTAGCGTCTTAAGGGAGACCCAGTACTTC CASSLGRGSVLRETQYF few - TRBJ2-5 TRBV7-8
TGTGCCAGCAGTGAAAAACTCGGACTCAGGGGGTATAGCAATCAGCCCCAGCATTTT CASSEKLGLRGYSNQPQHF few TRBD1 TRBJ1-5 TRBV2
TGCAGCGTTGGCCGGGGCACTGAAGCTTTCTTT CSVGRGTEAFF - - TRBJ1-1 TRBV29-1
TGTGCCAGCAGTGAAGCCTGGTGGGGACAGGGGACAGATACGCAGTATTTT CASSEAWWGQGTDTQYF - TRBD1 TRBJ2-3 TRBV2
TGCGCCAGCAGCCCCGGGACAGCCCTGAACACCGGGGAGCTGTTTTTT CASSPGTALNTGELFF many TRBD1 TRBJ2-2 TRBV5-1
TGTGCCAGCAGCTTAGTCTTTCGGGCTAGCGGTTACTACGAGCAGTACTTC CASSLVFRASGYYEQYF - TRBD2 TRBJ2-7 TRBV11-2
TGTGCCAGCAGTCTCCTAGCGGGGGAATACAATGAGCAGTTCTTC CASSLLAGEYNEQFF - TRBD2 TRBJ2-1 TRBV7-8
TGTGCCAGCTCACCGTCACAGGGGAAGGGCAATCAGCCCCAGCATTTT CASSPSQGKGNQPQHF - TRBD1 TRBJ1-5 TRBV18
TGTGCCAGCAGCAAACTAGCGGGGGGGCTTTTCCACAATGAGCAGTTCTTC CASSKLAGGLFHNEQFF - - TRBJ2-1 TRBV21-1
TGTGCCAGTAGTAGACTTAGGGGACAGCCCCGCAATGAGCAGTTCTTC CASSRLRGQPRNEQFF - TRBD1 TRBJ2-1 TRBV19
TGTGCCAGCAGCCCCCGTGACGCAGGTCCAAGTCTAGCTTTCTTT CASSPRDAGPSLAFF - - TRBJ1-1 TRBV11-2
TGTGCCAGCAGTGAAACTAGCGGAGCCTACAATGAGCAGTTCTTC CASSETSGAYNEQFF - TRBD2 TRBJ2-1 TRBV2
TGTGCCAGCAGCTTAGCCGGGACTGCCCTTAGGGATACGCAGTATTTT CASSLAGTALRDTQYF - - TRBJ2-3 TRBV7-2
TGCGCCAGCAGCTTGGTAGGGGGCATGAACACTGAAGCTTTCTTT CASSLVGGMNTEAFF - TRBD1 TRBJ1-1 TRBV5-1
TGTGCCAGCAGCTACAGAGGTAATCAGCCCCAGCATTTT CASSYRGNQPQHF - - TRBJ1-5 TRBV6-5
TGTGCCAGCAGCTTAAAGGGACTAGCGGGACTGAACACCGGGGAGCTGTTTTTT CASSLKGLAGLNTGELFF few TRBD2 TRBJ2-2 TRBV7-9